This TCR beta chain was profiled in a study of beta chain features in type 1 diabetes. Study results and limitations: When Type 1 diabetes patients were examined, their TCRB CDR3s proved moderately but significantly shorter in all four CD4+ subsets.

This clone was seen more than once but under ten times. Its cognate antigen is unknown. Sorting produced populations that all topped 95% purity. The sequenced template was cDNA made from the entire isolated RNA. Naive, central memory and regulatory T cell samples produced a mean of about 3.5 million reads. Profiling relied on immunoSEQ multiplex PCR, and the TCRdb table lists in-frame clones only, not all of them. The data show 150,000 to 200,000 clones, around 63% seen once. In germline, CDR1 is ENHRY, CDR2 SYGVKD. The CDR3 spans 13 residues. J was trimmed by 6 bases and V by 0 bases; bases with no gene match: 2.

The sample taken for sequencing was naive CD4+ T cells from blood. The sequence was obtained from a man aged 25-45 years with type 1 diabetes. The J gene is TRBJ2-7, the V gene TRBV10-3, with 7 bases aligning to TRBD2. The CDR3 here is CAISESGGTEQYF. The CDR3, as DNA: TGTGCCATCAGTGAGTCGGGGGGGACCGAGCAGTACTTC.